This TCR beta chain appears in the sequencing data of a study of beta chain features in type 1 diabetes. In the study overall: Similarity in age, gender and cell yields was seen between patients and healthy donors.

The isolated RNA, all of it, was reverse transcribed, so expressed TCRB transcripts were what got sequenced. The study sequenced naive, central memory and regulatory T cell samples to an average of around 3.4 million reads. Using immunoSEQ multiplex PCR, the repertoire was profiled, and TCRdb retains in-frame clones only, with some absent. The sample yields about 260,000 clones, just over 20% seen once. Notes on the study in general: VDJ junctions sequenced from type 1 diabetes patients showed fewer insertions and more deletions. Shorter TCRB CDR3s, moderately but significantly so, were found in Type 1 diabetes patients in all four CD4+ subsets.

This clone appeared a few times. Its antigen remains unknown. V shed 8 bases, J shed 3 bases, and the junction held 10 bases outside the gene matches. This CDR3 is 15 amino acids long. Per the germline V gene, CDR1 is MNHEY and CDR2 is SMNVEV (reference sequence). In all sorted populations, purity surpassed 98%. The source material was naive CD4+ T cells from blood. The chain joins TRBV27 to TRBJ1-2, with 9 nucleotides matching TRBD1. This TCR came from a woman aged 35 to 49 with type 1 diabetes. CDR3: CASRRPGQGHYGYTF. The CDR3 region has the DNA TGTGCCAGCCGCCGTCCGGGACAGGGCCACTATGGCTACACCTTC.